Shown below are 29 T cell receptor beta chains from a single sample sequenced in a study of T cell repertoires in cytomegalovirus infection. TCRdb reprocessed the reads via MiXCR and lists one record per CDR3 protein. The profile covers roughly 920,000 distinct CDR3 sequences, with roughly a third appearing a single time and around an eighth taken by the ten largest. Their specific antigens are unknown. The sequencing here drew on cultured CD8+ T cells from PBMCs, taken from culture after CMV antigen stimulation. These TCRs come from a human donor in good health (CMV status not recorded). Some clones in this sample may be carry-over from other donors' samples.

This clonotype was detected only once. V is TRBV6-2 or TRBV6-3 and J is TRBJ2-2, with 9 bases that match TRBD1. The ends lost 5 bases at V and 3 bases at J; junction bases unmatched: 19. This CDR3 has 20 residues. Per the germline V gene, CDR1 is MNHEY and CDR2 is SVGEGT. CDR3 coding DNA: TGTGCCAGCAGTCCACCCCACCAGTCCGGGACAGGGAAAGACACCGGGGAGCTGTTTTTT. This encodes CASSPPHQSGTGKDTGELFF.

This chain connects TRBV5-6 to TRBJ2-1; no reliable D call. The germline gives CDR1 SGHDT, CDR2 YYEEEE. V shed 0 bases and J shed 10 bases, with 8 bases lying between them. The CDR3 runs to 12 residues. Written as DNA, the CDR3 is TGTGCCAGCAGCTTGGGAGCGCGGGAGCAGTTCTTC. Protein product: CASSLGAREQFF.

This clonotype was picked up many times. The genes are TRBV7-8 and TRBJ2-3; unclear D gene. This CDR3 comprises 15 residues. V was clipped by 1 base and J by 0 bases, with 8 bases between them. Germline CDR1 SGHVS, CDR2 FQNEAQ. The CDR3 protein is CASSLVGRSTDTQYF. CDR3 sequence (DNA): TGTGCCAGCAGCTTAGTAGGCAGGAGCACAGATACGCAGTATTTT.

The chain recombines TRBV7-9 with TRBJ1-2; TRBD1 matches at 7 bases. The CDR3 length is 15 residues. Germline V gives CDR1 SEHNR, CDR2 FQNEAQ (reference sequence). Losses at the gene ends were 5 bases for V and 7 bases for J; bases not matched to a gene: 13. The CDR3 is CASSPQGQLLFGYTF. CDR3 DNA: TGTGCCAGCAGCCCACAGGGACAGTTACTATTTGGCTACACCTTC.

V is TRBV6-5 and J is TRBJ2-5, with D possibly TRBD1 on 7 matching bases. This CDR3 is built from 13 residues. Trimming removed 8 bases at V and 3 bases at J, with 13 bases between. The germline V gene has CDR1 MNHEY and CDR2 SVGAGI. The CDR3 protein is CASWPRGEETQYF. In DNA, the CDR3 is TGTGCCAGCTGGCCCAGGGGGGAAGAGACCCAGTACTTC.

The gene calls are TRBV12-3 or TRBV12-4 and TRBJ2-4, with D tentatively TRBD1 (5 bases). Trimming shortened V by 6 bases and J by 8 bases, and 11 bases separated the two germline ends. The length of the CDR3 is 12 residues. This CDR3 is CASRGLGDIQYF. CDR3 in DNA: TGTGCCAGCAGGGGGCTTGGGGACATTCAGTACTTC.

The CDR3 reads CSARAPPTQRLPTDTQYF. Here the CDR3 DNA reads TGCAGTGCTAGAGCTCCCCCCACCCAGCGCCTGCCCACAGATACGCAGTATTTT. This chain uses TRBV20-1 with TRBJ2-3; D uncertain. Trimming pared 1 base from V and 2 bases from J, leaving 22 bases between. Germline CDR1 and CDR2: DFQATT and SNEGSKA (reference sequence). There are 18 residues in the CDR3.

This clonotype was observed many times. The chain employs TRBV7-2 and TRBJ2-7; TRBD2 matches 9 bases. Germline V CDR1 and CDR2: SGHTA, FQGNSA. The V and J ends lost 1 base and 6 bases, in that order; junction bases with no gene match: 4. This CDR3 has 14 amino acids. CDR3 residues: CASSLEAGGPEQYF. DNA for the CDR3: TGTGCCAGCAGCTTAGAGGCGGGGGGGCCCGAGCAGTACTTC.

The gene calls are TRBV5-1 and TRBJ2-3; a weak D match, TRBD1 (5 bases). This CDR3 comprises 16 residues. V was cut by 0 bases and J by 1 base, with 12 bases left in between. The V gene's germline CDR1 is SGHRS and CDR2 YFSETQ. CDR3 sequence (DNA): TGCGCCAGCAGCTTGGTAAACAGGTTCCGCACAGATACGCAGTATTTT. Amino acids: CASSLVNRFRTDTQYF.

This clonotype was seen a handful of times. The gene calls are TRBV6-5 and TRBJ1-1, with D hard to call. Deletions cut 2 bases from V and 0 bases from J, with 19 bases between. The germline CDR1 and CDR2 sequences are MNHEY and SVGAGI. The CDR3 length is 18 residues. DNA for the CDR3: TGTGCCAGCAGTTACCACCTGATCGGCTCATCTATGAACACTGAAGCTTTCTTT. Amino acid sequence: CASSYHLIGSSMNTEAFF.

The chain joins TRBV12-3 or TRBV12-4 to TRBJ2-1; D not certain. Between the trimmed V and J ends, which lost 1 base and 4 bases, there was a span of 8 bases. This CDR3 contains 14 residues. The CDR3 DNA follows: TGTGCCAGCAGTTTAGTTCCGGTTTACAATGAGCAGTTCTTC. This codes for CASSLVPVYNEQFF.

There are a few counts of this clonotype. This chain uses TRBV27 with TRBJ1-5, with D maybe TRBD1 (5 bases). This CDR3 has 14 residues. V was trimmed by 6 bases and J by 2 bases, leaving 11 bases between them. Germline V lookup: CDR1 MNHEY, CDR2 SMNVEV (reference sequence). The CDR3 sequence: CASRPLGGNQPQHF. In DNA, the CDR3 is TGTGCCAGCAGGCCTTTGGGGGGCAATCAGCCCCAGCATTTT.

The DNA for the CDR3 is TGTGCCAGCAGCAGGGGGCGGATCAATGAGCAGTTCTTC. Translation gives CASSRGRINEQFF. This chain links TRBV3-1 with TRBJ2-1; 7 nucleotides agree with TRBD1. The CDR3 covers 13 residues. V lost 5 bases and J lost 6; bases outside the gene matches: 4. Per germline, CDR1 LGHDT and CDR2 YNNKEL (reference sequence).

This clonotype rates as large. DNA of the CDR3: TGTGCCAGCAGCTTAGGACGGGGGGATCCCTACAATGAGCAGTTCTTC. Protein sequence: CASSLGRGDPYNEQFF. The chain uses TRBV7-2 and TRBJ2-1, with 7 bases matching TRBD2. The length of the CDR3 is 16 residues. Germline V gives CDR1 SGHTA, CDR2 FQGNSA. V shed 1 base, J shed 2 bases, and the junction held 5 bases outside the gene matches.

This clonotype was observed a few times. This chain joins TRBV27 and TRBJ1-2, with D tentatively TRBD1 (6 bases). Germline CDR1 and CDR2: MNHEY and SMNVEV (reference sequence). The CDR3 loop spans 13 amino acids. Trimming pared 4 bases from V and 8 bases from J, leaving 14 bases between. The CDR3 protein is CASSWAGHQGYTF. The DNA of the CDR3 is TGTGCCAGCAGTTGGGCGGGACACCAGGGCTACACCTTC.

The sample holds many counts of this clonotype. This chain joins TRBV7-2 and TRBJ2-3; D ambiguous. Germline CDR1 is SGHTA and CDR2 is FQGNSA. This CDR3 region has 14 residues. Trimming stripped 7 bases from V and 6 bases from J, with 17 bases between. CDR3 residues: CASNVYYPGDTQYF. CDR3 DNA: TGTGCCAGCAACGTCTATTACCCCGGTGATACGCAGTATTTT.

This clonotype was recorded at least ten times. The rearrangement uses TRBV4-1 and TRBJ1-1, with D uncertain. From germline, CDR1 is MGHRA and CDR2 YSYEKL. This CDR3 is 13 amino acids long. The V end was cut by 1 base, the J end by 2 bases, with 5 bases between. The CDR3 is CASSQVINTEAFF. The CDR3 DNA sequence: TGCGCCAGCAGCCAAGTCATTAACACTGAAGCTTTCTTT.

V is TRBV9 and J is TRBJ2-2; 9 bases match TRBD2. V lost 0 bases, J lost 4 bases, and 4 bases stayed unmatched. The V gene's germline CDR1 is SGDLS and CDR2 YYNGEE. The CDR3 covers 16 residues. Here the CDR3 DNA reads TGTGCCAGCAGCGTAGGTCCTAGCGGGGTCACCGGGGAGCTGTTTTTT. Protein sequence: CASSVGPSGVTGELFF.

This clonotype has more than one count but fewer than ten. For the CDR3, the DNA is TGTGCCAGCAGTTTACGGGTCAGGGAACGGTCTGGCTACACCTTC. Its protein product is CASSLRVRERSGYTF. The chain couples TRBV28 to TRBJ1-2, with D possibly being TRBD1 (5 bases). The V end lost 2 bases, the J end lost 7 bases, and 17 bases lay between the germline ends. CDR1 MDHEN and CDR2 SYDVKM come from the germline V gene. The CDR3 runs 15 residues.

The CDR3: CASSLVEGQSSYNEQFF. DNA for the CDR3: TGTGCCAGCAGCTTAGTCGAGGGACAGAGCTCCTACAATGAGCAGTTCTTC. V gene TRBV7-4 combines with J gene TRBJ2-1, with TRBD1 matching over 7 bases. Germline V gene sequence: CDR1 SGHVT, CDR2 SQSDAQ. With 1 base clipped from V and 0 bases from J, the junction kept 6 bases outside the gene matches. The CDR3 consists of 17 residues.

There are a few counts of this clonotype. CDR3 amino acids: CASSSTGTGGEAFF. In DNA, the CDR3 is TGCGCCAGCAGTTCAACCGGGACAGGGGGCGAAGCTTTCTTT. This chain uses TRBV5-1 with TRBJ1-1; 12 bases are a match to TRBD1. The junction had 7 bases not matched to a gene; V was cut back by 5 bases and J by 8 bases. The CDR3 runs to 14 residues. Germline CDR1 is SGHRS and CDR2 is YFSETQ.

This clonotype has just a few counts. The genes are TRBV6-1 and TRBJ1-5; the match to TRBD1 covers 7 bases. Germline assignment: CDR1 MNHNS and CDR2 SASEGT. The CDR3 extends over 15 amino acids. V shed 4 bases and J 2 bases; nucleotides not matched to a gene: 5. This chain's CDR3 is CASSAFTGGNQPQHF. The CDR3 bases are TGTGCCAGCAGTGCCTTCACAGGGGGCAATCAGCCCCAGCATTTT.

This clonotype was detected ten times or more. This sequence joins TRBV12-3 or TRBV12-4 and TRBJ1-6; D possibly corresponds to TRBD1 (5 bases). The CDR3 runs to 14 residues. With 2 bases removed from V and 8 bases from J, the gap between germline ends came to 10 bases. CDR3 sequence (DNA): TGTGCCAGCAGTTTAAGGGGAAAGGATTCACCCCTCCACTTT. It codes for CASSLRGKDSPLHF.

CDR3 nucleotides: TGTGCCTCAGGGGCAGGTGTAGAGACCCAGTACTTC. This translates into CASGAGVETQYF. This chain links TRBV3-1 with TRBJ2-5; D may be TRBD1 (6 bases). Trimming took off 11 bases at V and 4 bases at J, with 14 bases between the two ends. The CDR3 is 12 amino acids. Germline V gene data show CDR1 as LGHDT and CDR2 as YNNKEL (reference sequence).

The J gene is TRBJ1-5, the V gene TRBV7-9; D is unresolved. The CDR3 loop spans 14 amino acids. CDR1 and CDR2 from the germline V gene are SEHNR and FQNEAQ (reference sequence). Trimming took off 1 base at V and 6 bases at J, with 10 bases between the two ends. CDR3 residues: CASSLGSPGQPQHF. CDR3 sequence (DNA): TGTGCCAGCAGCTTAGGGAGTCCCGGTCAGCCCCAGCATTTT.

This clonotype was counted at least ten times. The chain couples TRBV6-5 to TRBJ2-1, with D perhaps TRBD1 (5 bases). Trimming pared 0 bases from V and 0 bases from J, leaving 9 bases between. CDR1 is MNHEY and CDR2 is SVGAGI in the germline V gene. The CDR3 is 16 residues long. CDR3 loop: CASSYSNQGSYNEQFF. CDR3 in DNA: TGTGCCAGCAGTTACTCGAACCAGGGCTCCTACAATGAGCAGTTCTTC.

In this sample, this clonotype turned up once. An end of the junction does not agree with germline; a read error may underlie this. This chain links TRBV7-2 with TRBJ1-1; D not certain. The CDR3 has 14 amino acids. Germline CDR1 and CDR2: SGHTA and FQGNSA. CDR3 bases: TGTGCCAACAGCTTAAGGGAGTATTGGACTGAAGCTTTCTTT. Translating gives CANSLREYWTEAFF.

This clonotype was counted a few times. V and J are TRBV7-9 and TRBJ1-3; maybe TRBD1 (5 bases). CDR1 is SEHNR, CDR2 FQNEAQ, per germline (reference sequence). This CDR3 spans 12 amino acids. The V end was cut by 5 bases, the J end by 13 bases, with 15 bases between. CDR3 protein: CASSPDSGLIYF. The CDR3 region has the DNA TGTGCCAGCAGCCCAGATTCAGGGCTAATATATTTT.

This clonotype appeared a few times. The V call is TRBV5-1, the J call TRBJ2-5; weak D call: TRBD1 (6 bases). V gave up 4 bases and J gave up 5 bases, with 24 bases separating them. The CDR3 spans 17 residues. Germline-derived CDR1 and CDR2 are SGHRS and YFSETQ. CDR3 region: CASSLARDRFPVETQYF. In DNA, the CDR3 is TGCGCCAGCAGCCTCGCTCGAGACAGGTTTCCTGTGGAGACCCAGTACTTC.